This T cell receptor beta chain was recorded in a study of T cell repertoires in aging, cancer and after chemotherapy. Whole-study context: Roughly 8.9 million TCR reads were in the whole dataset.

Multiplex touch-down PCR with TRB-A/B primers amplified rearranged V-D-J TRB sequences. TCRdb re-called the multiplex PCR reads with MiXCR, one entry per CDR3 protein. The sample holds about 980 distinct CDR3 sequences, around a quarter seen once. Peripheral blood genomic DNA, not sorted cells or RNA, was the template. V was clipped by 0 bases and J by 4 bases, with 18 bases between them. Germline loops: CDR1 MNHEY, CDR2 SVGAGI. The CDR3 is 17 amino acids. Sequences were obtained from blood. The chain uses TRBV6-5 and TRBJ1-2; possibly TRBD1 for D (5 bases). This receptor was obtained from a human donor with a solid tumor. The chain's CDR3 is CASSYSGTSGTIYGYTF. The CDR3 DNA follows: TGTGCCAGCAGTTACTCAGGGACTAGCGGGACCATCTATGGCTACACCTTC.